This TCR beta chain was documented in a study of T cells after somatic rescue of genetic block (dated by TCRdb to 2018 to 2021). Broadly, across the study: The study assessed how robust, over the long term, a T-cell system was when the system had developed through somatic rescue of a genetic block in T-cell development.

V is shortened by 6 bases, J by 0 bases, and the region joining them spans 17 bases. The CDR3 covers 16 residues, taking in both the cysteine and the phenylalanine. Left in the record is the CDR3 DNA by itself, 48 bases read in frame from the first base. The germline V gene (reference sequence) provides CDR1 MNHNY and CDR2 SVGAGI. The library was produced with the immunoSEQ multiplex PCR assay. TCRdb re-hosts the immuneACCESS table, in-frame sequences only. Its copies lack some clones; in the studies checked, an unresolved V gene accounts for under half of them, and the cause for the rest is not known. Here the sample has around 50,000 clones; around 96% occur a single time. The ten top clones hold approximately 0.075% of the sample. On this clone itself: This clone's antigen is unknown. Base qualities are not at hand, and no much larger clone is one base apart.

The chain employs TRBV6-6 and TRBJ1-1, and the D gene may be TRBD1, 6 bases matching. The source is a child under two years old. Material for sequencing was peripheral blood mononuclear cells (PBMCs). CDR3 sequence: CASSLDSFRLNTEAFF. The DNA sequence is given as TGTGCCAGCAGCTTGGACAGCTTCCGCTTGAACACTGAAGCTTTCTTT.